This T cell receptor (beta chain) was documented in a study of radiation and T cells in renal cell carcinoma. Turning to the study itself: Nephrectomy followed 15 Gy stereotactic body radiation by 4 weeks. Whole-study findings and limits: In blood, top tumor clones expanded by 2 weeks, shrinking by 4. Without pretreatment biopsies, baseline tumor clonotype presence was undetermined.

With respect to this clone: Its antigen is unidentified.

The time point denotes: baseline pretreatment blood. The treatment denotes: 15 Gy SBRT to primary tumor, nephrectomy 4 weeks later. This renal cell carcinoma was of the clear cell type. TCRdb keeps only in-frame clones here, not all; method: immunoSEQ multiplex PCR. The repertoire has about 140,000 clones, approximately 87% of them found once; the top ten carry around 21%. The V end lost 1 base, the J end lost 5 bases, and 18 bases lay between the germline ends. In germline, CDR1 is SGHTA, CDR2 FQGNSA. The CDR3 runs 17 residues. This chain connects TRBV7-2 to TRBJ2-1; D is undetermined. The sequencing used blood, collected from a patient whose treatment included radiotherapy and nephrectomy. The source is a woman aged 50 to 60 with renal cell carcinoma. The CDR3 nucleotides are TGTGCCAGCAGCTTAGGAATTGGGTCCCTCAAGGACAATGAGCAGTTCTTC. Translated, it gives CASSLGIGSLKDNEQFF.